The 27 T cell receptor beta chains below come from one sample, sequenced in a study of cytomegalovirus exposure and HLA in healthy donors. Researchers ran the PCR with 60 Vbeta and 13 Jbeta primers. Libraries were prepared by immunoSEQ multiplex PCR; TCRdb keeps only in-frame clonotypes and omits some of them. The sample consists of around 170,000 clones, 70% to 85% of them appearing once. Sequenced: PBMCs. These receptor sequences come from a male donor in good health and CMV-seronegative.

The chain links TRBV7-3 to TRBJ1-4; 7 bases are shared with TRBD1. Germline V lookup: CDR1 SGHTA, CDR2 FQGTGA. After removal of 1 base from V and 3 bases from J, the junction contained 2 bases not matched to a gene. The CDR3 has 15 residues. CDR3 protein: CASSLNRGPNEKLFF. The DNA of the CDR3 is TGTGCCAGCAGCTTAAACAGGGGCCCTAATGAAAAACTGTTTTTT.

V gene TRBV18 combines with J gene TRBJ2-1; no clear D gene. Germline loops: CDR1 KGHSH, CDR2 LQKENI. V dropped 0 bases and J dropped 3 bases, with 9 bases sitting between them. CDR3 length equals 15 residues. CDR3 region: CASSPPSRLYNEQFF. The CDR3 region has the DNA TGTGCCAGCTCACCACCGAGCCGACTCTACAATGAGCAGTTCTTC. Filled out from reference TRBV18 and TRBJ2-1, the complete variable domain reads NAGVMQNPRHLVRRRGQEARLRCSPMKGHSHVYWYRQLPEEGLKFMVYLQKENIIDESGMPKERFSAEFPKEGPSILRIQQVVRGDSAAYFCASSPPSRLYNEQFFGPGTRLTVL.

The chain recombines TRBV4-2 with TRBJ2-3; TRBD2 aligns across 12 bases. The CDR3 has 15 amino acids. V shed 0 bases and J 5 bases; nucleotides not matched to a gene: 0. Germline V CDR1 and CDR2: LGHNA, YNFKEQ. CDR3 nucleotides: TGTGCCAGCAGCCAAGAACTAGCGGGGGGAGATACGCAGTATTTT. This sequence encodes CASSQELAGGDTQYF.

The J gene is TRBJ2-7, the V gene TRBV6-4; 7 bases match TRBD2. The CDR3 loop spans 14 amino acids. V lost 4 bases and J lost 2; bases outside the gene matches: 5. The germline CDR1 and CDR2 sequences are MRHNA and SNTAGT. CDR3 residues: CASSVKAGAYEQYF. CDR3 coding DNA: TGTGCCAGCAGTGTCAAGGCGGGAGCCTACGAGCAGTACTTC.

J is TRBJ2-7 and V is TRBV7-8; weak D call: TRBD1 (5 bases). CDR3 length equals 13 residues. Germline CDR1 SGHVS, CDR2 FQNEAQ. V dropped 5 bases and J dropped 8 bases, with 16 bases sitting between them. The CDR3 reads CASSLNTDNQQYF. The DNA of the CDR3 is TGTGCCAGCAGCCTAAACACGGACAACCAGCAGTACTTC.

This sequence joins TRBV6-5 and TRBJ2-7; D call uncertain. Germline loops: CDR1 MNHEY, CDR2 SVGAGI. The CDR3 has 14 amino acids. Trimming removed 10 bases at V and 2 bases at J, with 18 bases between. Here the CDR3 DNA reads TGTGCCACCGCTCCGTGGGCGACCGCCTACGAGCAGTACTTC. Its translation is CATAPWATAYEQYF.

A remark on this clone: Distinct nucleotide sequences in the sample also encode this CDR3. The rearrangement links TRBV7-2 to TRBJ2-5; the match to TRBD1 covers 8 bases. V gave up 1 base and J gave up 5 bases; unmatched junction bases: 15. Germline V gene lookup returns CDR1 SGHTA and CDR2 FQGNSA. This CDR3 region has 18 residues. The CDR3 region is CASSLEGQRTGWVETQYF. Here the CDR3 DNA reads TGTGCCAGCAGCTTAGAAGGCCAAAGGACAGGGTGGGTGGAGACCCAGTACTTC.

The chain has TRBV6-5 and TRBJ2-7; no definite D call. Germline loops: CDR1 MNHEY, CDR2 SVGAGI. V was shortened by 5 bases and J by 7 bases, with 9 bases between the two germline ends. The CDR3 sequence is 11 residues long. This chain's CDR3 is CASSALEEQYF. CDR3 bases: TGTGCCAGCAGTGCTCTAGAAGAGCAGTACTTC.

The chain employs TRBV7-3 and TRBJ2-3; 10 positions agree with TRBD2. Trimming at V came to 5 bases and at J to 6 bases, leaving 2 bases not matched to a gene. The CDR3 has 13 residues. The germline V gene has CDR1 SGHTA and CDR2 FQGTGA. DNA of the CDR3: TGTGCCAGCAGCGCTAGCGGGAGTGATACGCAGTATTTT. Translation gives CASSASGSDTQYF.

V gene TRBV6-1 combines with J gene TRBJ1-5; the match to TRBD1 covers 8 bases. This CDR3 is 14 amino acids long. With 4 bases clipped from V and 4 bases from J, the junction kept 3 bases outside the gene matches. Per germline, CDR1 MNHNS and CDR2 SASEGT. The CDR3 DNA is TGTGCCAGCAGTGCCGACAGGGGAAATCAGCCCCAGCATTTT. Translation gives CASSADRGNQPQHF.

This clone has only a few counts. V usage is TRBV7-8 and J usage is TRBJ2-7; a possible D gene is TRBD1 (5 bases). Germline V gene data show CDR1 as SGHVS and CDR2 as FQNEAQ. The V gene lost 5 bases and the J gene lost 5 bases, with 19 bases spanning the gap. This CDR3 contains 15 residues. In DNA, the CDR3 is TGTGCCAGCAGCGAGCGTCTGGGCCAGGGCCACGAGCAGTACTTC. Translation: CASSERLGQGHEQYF.

This clone has just one count. The chain links TRBV12-5 to TRBJ1-2; D is perhaps TRBD1 (6 bases). Trimming took 6 bases from V and 1 from J, leaving 12 bases between them. This CDR3 is 14 amino acids long. The germline V gene has CDR1 LGHNT and CDR2 FRNRAP. The CDR3 is CASGLGQINYGYTF. In DNA form, the CDR3 reads TGTGCTAGTGGCCTAGGACAGATTAACTATGGCTACACCTTC.

V and J are TRBV2 and TRBJ1-2; maybe TRBD1 (6 bases). The CDR3 sequence is 15 residues long. The ends were cut back, 5 bases at V and 1 base at J, with 14 bases in the middle. Per the germline V gene, CDR1 is SNHLY and CDR2 is FYNNEI. This CDR3 is CASSRGQTYNYGYTF. CDR3 DNA: TGTGCCAGCAGTCGAGGACAGACTTATAACTATGGCTACACCTTC.

The genes are TRBV6-6 and TRBJ2-1, with a possible D match to TRBD2 (5 bases). CDR3 length equals 12 residues. The V end was cut by 2 bases, the J end by 7 bases, with 6 bases between. Per germline, CDR1 MNHNY and CDR2 SVGAGI (reference sequence). The DNA of the CDR3 is TGTGCCAGCAGTTACACGGGGAATGAGCAGTTCTTC. It specifies CASSYTGNEQFF.

This clone came up many times. V is TRBV21-1 and J is TRBJ1-2; the table's D call, TRBD1, was not checked against the DNA. TRBV21-1 counts as a pseudogene. CDR3 length equals 17 residues. CDR3 loop: CASSKKLRGQGSDGYTF. CDR3 bases: TGTGCCAGCAGCAAAAAATTGAGGGGACAGGGCTCCGACGGCTACACCTTC.

The chain links TRBV21-1 to TRBJ1-5. TRBV21-1 is flagged as a pseudogene. This CDR3 is built from 15 residues. The CDR3: CASSKVAGEYQAQHF. The CDR3 region has the DNA TGTGCCAGCAGCAAAGTGGCCGGGGAGTATCAGGCCCAGCATTTT.

The rearrangement links TRBV7-9 to TRBJ2-3, with D uncertain. The CDR3 has 13 residues. Germline V lookup: CDR1 SEHNR, CDR2 FQNEAQ (reference sequence). Trimming left V 2 bases short and J 0 bases short, with 3 bases between. CDR3 in amino acids: CASSLLSTDTQYF. The CDR3 region has the DNA TGTGCCAGCAGCTTACTGAGCACAGATACGCAGTATTTT.

This chain joins TRBV7-8 and TRBJ2-5; tentative D call: TRBD2 (6 bases). Trimming took 2 bases from V and 2 from J, leaving 15 bases between them. Germline V gene lookup returns CDR1 SGHVS and CDR2 FQNEAQ. This CDR3 comprises 16 residues. Here the CDR3 DNA reads TGTGCCAGCAGCTTAATTGGCGGGGCAAATCAAGAGACCCAGTACTTC. It codes for CASSLIGGANQETQYF.

The chain uses TRBV4-2 and TRBJ1-2; tentatively, D is TRBD1 (6 bases). The CDR3 totals 15 residues. CDR1 is LGHNA, CDR2 YNFKEQ, per germline. The germline V and J ends were trimmed by 0 bases and 8 bases, with 16 bases remaining between them. The CDR3 sequence is CASSQDLLEGVGYTF. DNA of the CDR3: TGTGCCAGCAGCCAAGATCTCTTAGAGGGGGTGGGCTACACCTTC.

The CDR3 DNA follows: TGTGCCAGCTCGGATACAGACCACACTGAAGCTTTCTTT. It translates to CASSDTDHTEAFF. The chain carries TRBV18 and TRBJ1-1; D is unresolved. The CDR3 length is 13 residues. Per the germline V gene, CDR1 is KGHSH and CDR2 is LQKENI. With 6 bases removed from V and 3 bases from J, the gap between germline ends came to 11 bases.

The rearrangement uses TRBV7-2 and TRBJ2-1; D is uncertain. Trimming shortened V by 1 base and J by 8 bases, and 12 bases separated the two germline ends. The CDR3 runs 14 residues. CDR1 and CDR2 (germline): SGHTA, FQGNSA. The DNA for the CDR3 is TGTGCCAGCAGCTTAGATTCCAGCCGGGATGAGCAGTTCTTC. It codes for CASSLDSSRDEQFF.

The gene calls are TRBV5-1 and TRBJ2-5; D perhaps matches TRBD1 (5 bases). Germline V gives CDR1 SGHRS, CDR2 YFSETQ. V was trimmed by 2 bases and J by 5 bases, leaving 19 bases between them. The CDR3 has 16 residues. CDR3 in DNA: TGCGCCAGCAGCTTTTATAACACCCCAAAGGGGGAGACCCAGTACTTC. This translates into CASSFYNTPKGETQYF.

This clone was found once. The rearrangement uses TRBV5-1 and TRBJ1-2; D remains ambiguous. The germline CDR1 and CDR2 sequences are SGHRS and YFSETQ. The CDR3 covers 14 residues. Trimming removed 1 base from V and 1 base from J, with 8 bases in between. The CDR3 nucleotides are TGCGCCAGCAGCTTGAACACCCTTAACTATGGCTACACCTTC. Amino acids: CASSLNTLNYGYTF. Full variable domain (rest looked up from reference TRBV5-1 and TRBJ1-2): KAGVTQTPRYLIKTRGQQVTLSCSPISGHRSVSWYQQTPGQGLQFLFEYFSETQRNKGNFPGRFSGRQFSNSRSEMNVSTLELGDSALYLCASSLNTLNYGYTFGSGTRLTVV.

This CDR3 is CASSLTSGSYEQYF. The CDR3 bases are TGTGCCAGCAGCCTGACTAGCGGTAGCTACGAGCAGTACTTC. The chain carries TRBV7-2 and TRBJ2-5, with 9 bases matching TRBD2. Matching the DNA end better, TRBJ2-7 makes the J call doubtful. The germline gives CDR1 SGHTA, CDR2 FQGNSA. CDR3 length: 14 amino acids.

V gene TRBV9 combines with J gene TRBJ1-2; 7 nucleotides align to TRBD1. The CDR3 is 16 residues long. Losses at the gene ends were 3 bases for V and 4 bases for J; bases not matched to a gene: 12. CDR1 and CDR2 from the germline V gene are SGDLS and YYNGEE. The DNA of the CDR3 is TGTGCCAGCAGCGCGACCCCAGGGGACAGAACCTATGGCTACACCTTC. Its translation is CASSATPGDRTYGYTF.

This clone was seen once. The genes are TRBV5-1 and TRBJ2-1; TRBD2 agrees at 7 bases. V lost 0 bases to trimming and J lost 4 bases; unmatched junction nucleotides: 1. Germline V gene sequence: CDR1 SGHRS, CDR2 YFSETQ. CDR3 length: 14 residues. The CDR3 DNA reads TGCGCCAGCAGCTTGGAGGGACTATACAATGAGCAGTTCTTC. Protein sequence: CASSLEGLYNEQFF.

CDR3 DNA sequence: TGTGCCAGTACCACCGGGACAGGGAACAATGAGCAGTTCTTC. Translating it yields CASTTGTGNNEQFF. J is TRBJ2-1 and V is TRBV19, with 9 nucleotides matching TRBD1. The CDR3 covers 14 residues. V shed 7 bases and J 5 bases; nucleotides not matched to a gene: 6. Looked up from germline, CDR1 is LNHDA and CDR2 is SQIVND (reference sequence).